This passage covers 27 T cell receptor beta chains from one sample sequenced in a study of beta chain features in type 1 diabetes. For these receptors, no antigen is known. The entirety of the isolated RNA underwent reverse transcription, so expressed TCRB transcripts were sequenced. The table came from immunoSEQ multiplex PCR; TCRdb's copy has only in-frame clones and leaves some out. The sample consists of 95,000 to 150,000 clones, approximately 15% of them appearing once. Study observations and caveats: In every one of the four CD4+ subsets, TCRB CDR3s were moderately but significantly shorter in Type 1 diabetes patients.

The sequencing input was central memory CD4+ T cells from blood. Source of these receptors: a young man with type 1 diabetes.

This clone was seen ten or more times. The chain's CDR3 is CASDFPGNTEAFF. As DNA, the CDR3 is TGTGCCAGTGATTTCCCTGGTAACACTGAAGCTTTCTTT. This chain links TRBV19 with TRBJ1-1; D call uncertain. Trimming took off 8 bases at V and 2 bases at J, with 12 bases between the two ends. Germline V gene lookup returns CDR1 LNHDA and CDR2 SQIVND (reference sequence). The CDR3 is 13 residues long.

This clone was seen at least ten times. The chain carries TRBV29-1 and TRBJ1-2, with D hard to call. Trimming pared 6 bases from V and 8 bases from J, leaving 4 bases between. CDR3 length: 8 amino acids. Per the germline V gene, CDR1 is SQVTM and CDR2 is ANQGSEA. The CDR3 coding sequence is TGCAGCGTACGGGGCTACACCTTC. Translation: CSVRGYTF.

V usage is TRBV9 and J usage is TRBJ2-7; possibly TRBD1 or TRBD2 for D (6 bases each). Germline V gene sequence: CDR1 SGDLS, CDR2 YYNGEE. The CDR3 has 15 amino acids. The germline V and J ends were trimmed by 4 bases and 2 bases, with 16 bases remaining between them. Written as DNA, the CDR3 is TGTGCCAGCAGCCCAGGGGTGGGGGAGGCCTACGAGCAGTACTTC. Translating it yields CASSPGVGEAYEQYF.

The chain carries TRBV20-1 and TRBJ1-2; D remains unclear. Looked up from germline, CDR1 is DFQATT and CDR2 is SNEGSKA (reference sequence). Trimming took 3 bases from V and 4 from J, leaving 6 bases between them. The length of the CDR3 is 11 residues. The CDR3 region is CSARESYGYTF. The CDR3 DNA sequence: TGCAGTGCTAGGGAGAGCTATGGCTACACCTTC.

This clone has more than one count but fewer than ten. This chain uses TRBV10-3 with TRBJ2-5, with 9 bases fitting TRBD1. The CDR3 spans 12 residues. Per the germline V gene, CDR1 is ENHRY and CDR2 is SYGVKD. J lost 3 bases, V lost 9 bases, and 2 bases had no gene match. DNA of the CDR3: TGTGCCATTAGGACAGGGGAAGAGACCCAGTACTTC. It translates to CAIRTGEETQYF.

The chain carries TRBV28 and TRBJ2-3, with TRBD2 identical over 10 bases. The CDR3 runs 16 residues. The V gene's germline CDR1 is MDHEN and CDR2 SYDVKM. The trim removed 4 bases at V and 3 bases at J, leaving 7 bases unmatched. CDR3 region: CASSSSGGGSTDTQYF. CDR3 in DNA: TGTGCCAGCAGTTCGAGCGGGGGGGGCTCAACAGATACGCAGTATTTT.

This clone was counted ten times or more. The sample holds other DNA sequences that translate to the same CDR3. CDR3 amino acids: CASSSGQGDSPLHF. CDR3 in DNA: TGCGCCAGCAGCTCGGGACAGGGAGACTCACCCCTCCACTTT. V and J are TRBV5-1 and TRBJ1-6; 9 nucleotides line up with TRBD1. This CDR3 region has 14 residues. CDR1 and CDR2 from the germline V gene are SGHRS and YFSETQ. The trim removed 3 bases at V and 10 bases at J, leaving 5 bases unmatched.

This clone was recorded many times. The chain carries TRBV6-6 and TRBJ2-1; D is perhaps TRBD2 (6 bases). The V gene lost 8 bases and the J gene lost 7 bases, with 21 bases spanning the gap. The CDR3 is 15 residues long. Looked up from germline, CDR1 is MNHNY and CDR2 is SVGAGI (reference sequence). In nucleotides, the CDR3 is TGTGCCAGCGCCTCGATTAACCCCGGACTAAATGAGCAGTTCTTC. It specifies CASASINPGLNEQFF.

This clone was seen a handful of times. The J gene is TRBJ2-1, the V gene TRBV6-5, with TRBD1 matching 7 bases. Germline loops: CDR1 MNHEY, CDR2 SVGAGI. There are 16 residues in the CDR3. V lost 4 bases and J lost 0; bases outside the gene matches: 6. CDR3 coding DNA: TGTGCCAGCAGTTTCTGGACAGGAGACTCCTACAATGAGCAGTTCTTC. Its protein is CASSFWTGDSYNEQFF.

This chain links TRBV27 with TRBJ2-1, with D possibly matching TRBD1 (6 bases). With 3 bases removed from V and 14 bases from J, the gap between germline ends came to 14 bases. The CDR3 length is 12 residues. Germline V lookup: CDR1 MNHEY, CDR2 SMNVEV (reference sequence). The CDR3 DNA reads TGTGCCAGCAGTTTCCCAGGGGCGTCTGAGTTCTTC. Its protein is CASSFPGASEFF.

This clone is medium-sized by share. The sample has other DNA sequences that encode this CDR3 too. The genes are TRBV18 and TRBJ2-3; D unresolved. Looked up from germline, CDR1 is KGHSH and CDR2 is LQKENI. V was cut by 3 bases and J by 2 bases, with 3 bases left in between. The CDR3 loop spans 12 amino acids. This CDR3 is CASSPYTDTQYF. CDR3 in DNA: TGTGCCAGCTCACCCTACACAGATACGCAGTATTTT.

Note on this clone: Within the sample, other DNA sequences also encode this same CDR3. This chain joins TRBV5-1 and TRBJ2-5; perhaps TRBD1 as D (6 bases). Germline-derived CDR1 and CDR2 are SGHRS and YFSETQ. The CDR3 totals 13 residues. V lost 4 bases to trimming and J lost 2 bases, with 9 bases between them. The CDR3 coding sequence is TGCGCCAGCAGCCTGGGACAACAAGAGACCCAGTACTTC. It is translated as CASSLGQQETQYF.

The table lists this clone with many counts. This chain connects TRBV29-1 to TRBJ2-2, with D perhaps assigned TRBD1 or TRBD2 (5 bases each). There are 14 residues in the CDR3. Germline-derived CDR1 and CDR2 are SQVTM and ANQGSEA. V lost 5 bases to trimming and J lost 3 bases, with 13 bases between them. CDR3 coding DNA: TGCAGCGTTACGTGGGGGAGTTACACCGGGGAGCTGTTTTTT. This encodes CSVTWGSYTGELFF.

As concerns this clone: One base away lies a much larger clone, so this may be a sequencing read error. CDR3 DNA sequence: TGTGCCAGGGGGCAGAATACCTACAATGAGCAGTTCTTC. Protein: CARGQNTYNEQFF. This chain joins TRBV19 and TRBJ2-1; tentatively, D is TRBD1 (5 bases). Germline V gives CDR1 LNHDA, CDR2 SQIVND (reference sequence). Trimming took off 9 bases at V and 2 bases at J, with 11 bases between the two ends. This CDR3 region has 13 residues.

The sample holds a few counts of this clone. The V call is TRBV27, the J call TRBJ2-1; unclear D gene. The ends were cut back, 6 bases at V and 6 bases at J, with 18 bases in the middle. The V gene's germline CDR1 is MNHEY and CDR2 SMNVEV (reference sequence). This CDR3 spans 15 amino acids. CDR3 protein: CASSPYFLGVNEQFF. The CDR3 DNA reads TGTGCCAGCAGCCCTTACTTCCTTGGGGTCAATGAGCAGTTCTTC.

The CDR3 loop is CASSQARQEYNSPLHF. The CDR3, as DNA: TGTGCCAGCAGCCAAGCCCGACAGGAGTATAATTCACCCCTCCACTTT. The V gene is TRBV4-2, the J gene TRBJ1-6; a possible D gene is TRBD1 (6 bases). The CDR3 extends over 16 amino acids. V lost 1 base and J lost 4, with 11 bases in between. Per germline, CDR1 LGHNA and CDR2 YNFKEQ.

The rearrangement joins TRBV14 to TRBJ1-2, with unresolved D. V shed 0 bases and J shed 5 bases, with 10 bases lying between them. The germline V gene encodes CDR1 SGHDN and CDR2 FVKESK. The CDR3 is 14 amino acids. The CDR3 sequence: CASSQEGRKYGYTF. The CDR3, as DNA: TGTGCCAGCAGCCAAGAGGGTCGCAAGTATGGCTACACCTTC.

The gene calls are TRBV29-1 and TRBJ2-2; maybe TRBD2 (6 bases). Trimming pared 6 bases from V and 6 bases from J, leaving 14 bases between. The CDR3 is made up of 13 amino acids. Germline V gene lookup returns CDR1 SQVTM and CDR2 ANQGSEA. This CDR3 reads CSVILGSAGELFF. As DNA, the CDR3 is TGCAGCGTGATCCTCGGGAGCGCCGGGGAGCTGTTTTTT.

The chain recombines TRBV7-2 with TRBJ2-5, with no clear D. The germline gives CDR1 SGHTA, CDR2 FQGNSA. The CDR3 has 15 amino acids. Trimming cost V 4 bases and J 4 bases, with 16 bases left between them. The CDR3: CASSSSHYLGETQYF. DNA of the CDR3: TGTGCCAGCAGCTCAAGCCACTATCTAGGAGAGACCCAGTACTTC.

This clone was seen a few times. This chain links TRBV29-1 with TRBJ1-1; 7 nucleotides match TRBD1. Germline V gene data show CDR1 as SQVTM and CDR2 as ANQGSEA. V was pared by 2 bases and J by 4 bases, with 7 bases of the junction left unmatched. The CDR3 consists of 14 residues. The DNA for the CDR3 is TGCAGCGTTGAAAAGGGGGCGGGCAGCACTGAAGCTTTCTTT. Translated: CSVEKGAGSTEAFF.

This rearrangement joins TRBV2 to TRBJ2-1, with 8 bases aligning to TRBD2. Looked up from germline, CDR1 is SNHLY and CDR2 is FYNNEI. J lost 9 bases, V lost 8 bases, and 9 bases had no gene match. There are 13 residues in the CDR3. CDR3 sequence (DNA): TGTGCCAGCCTGAGTGGACTAGCTGCTGAGCAGTTCTTC. Translated, it gives CASLSGLAAEQFF.

This clone has ten or more counts. The rearrangement links TRBV5-1 to TRBJ2-7; 13 positions agree with TRBD2. The V gene end was trimmed by 4 bases and the J gene end by 6 bases; junction bases not matched to a gene: 10. CDR3 length equals 16 residues. CDR1 is SGHRS, CDR2 YFSETQ, per germline. CDR3 protein: CASSDQLAGGSSEQYF. CDR3 nucleotide sequence: TGCGCCAGCAGCGACCAACTAGCGGGAGGGAGTTCCGAGCAGTACTTC.

This clone was picked up one time. The sample holds other DNA sequences that translate to the same CDR3. The chain carries TRBV18 and TRBJ1-5; D call uncertain. This CDR3 contains 13 residues. Trimming shortened V by 2 bases and J by 5 bases, and 7 bases separated the two germline ends. Germline V gives CDR1 KGHSH, CDR2 LQKENI. The CDR3 nucleotides are TGTGCCAGCTCACCAGGGGTTGATCAGCCCCAGCATTTT. This sequence encodes CASSPGVDQPQHF. The complete variable domain, with remaining parts taken from reference TRBV18 and TRBJ1-5, reads NAGVMQNPRHLVRRRGQEARLRCSPMKGHSHVYWYRQLPEEGLKFMVYLQKENIIDESGMPKERFSAEFPKEGPSILRIQQVVRGDSAAYFCASSPGVDQPQHFGDGTRLSIL.

This chain joins TRBV28 and TRBJ1-6, with a weak D call TRBD1 (6 bases). CDR1 is MDHEN and CDR2 is SYDVKM in the germline V gene. Trimming cost V 6 bases and J 10 bases, with 19 bases left between them. The CDR3 has 15 residues. CDR3 amino acids: CASSPPGQGTSPLHF. As DNA, the CDR3 is TGTGCCAGCAGCCCCCCAGGGCAGGGGACATCACCCCTCCACTTT.

In the case of this clone: Within the sample, other DNA sequences also encode this same CDR3. The V and J genes are TRBV7-9 and TRBJ1-5; D ambiguous. V was shortened by 3 bases and J by 4 bases, with 4 bases between the two germline ends. Germline CDR1 SEHNR, CDR2 FQNEAQ (reference sequence). This CDR3 is built from 12 residues. Here the CDR3 reads CASSFTNQPQHF. The CDR3, as DNA: TGTGCCAGCAGCTTTACGAATCAGCCCCAGCATTTT.

This clone came up a few times. This rearrangement joins TRBV6-5 to TRBJ2-4; no definite D call. This CDR3 has 13 amino acids. The V gene lost 0 bases and the J gene lost 8 bases, with 8 bases spanning the gap. The V gene's germline CDR1 is MNHEY and CDR2 SVGAGI. CDR3 sequence reads: CASSYSPVDIQYF. The CDR3 region has the DNA TGTGCCAGCAGTTACTCACCAGTGGACATTCAGTACTTC.

This rearrangement joins TRBV30 to TRBJ1-5; D remains unclear. Germline CDR1 is GTSNPN and CDR2 is SVGIG (reference sequence). The CDR3 is 12 residues long. Deletions cut 6 bases from V and 7 bases from J, with 13 bases between. For the CDR3, the DNA is TGTGCCTGTCAACCCGAGGGACAGCCCCAGCATTTT. As protein: CACQPEGQPQHF.